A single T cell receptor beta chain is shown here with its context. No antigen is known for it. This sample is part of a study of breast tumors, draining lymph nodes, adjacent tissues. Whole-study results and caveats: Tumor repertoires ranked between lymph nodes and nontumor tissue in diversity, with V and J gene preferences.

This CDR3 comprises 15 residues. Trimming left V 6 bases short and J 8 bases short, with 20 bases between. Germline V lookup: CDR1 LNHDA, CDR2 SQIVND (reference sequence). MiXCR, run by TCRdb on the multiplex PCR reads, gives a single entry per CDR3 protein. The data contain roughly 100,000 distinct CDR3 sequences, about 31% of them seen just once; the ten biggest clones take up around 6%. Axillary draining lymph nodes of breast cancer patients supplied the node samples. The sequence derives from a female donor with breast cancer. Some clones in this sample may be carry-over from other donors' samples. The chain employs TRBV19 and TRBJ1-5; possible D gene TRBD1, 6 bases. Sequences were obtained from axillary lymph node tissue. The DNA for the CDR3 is TGTGCCAGTAGAGTAGCGGGGGGCGCGTATAAGCCCCAGCATTTT. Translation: CASRVAGGAYKPQHF.